This T cell receptor (beta chain) originates from a study of blood T cell repertoires in COVID-19. This clone was seen more than once but under ten times. The CDR3 runs to 14 residues. CDR1 and CDR2 (germline): SGHAT, FQNNGV. V lost 7 bases and J lost 5; bases outside the gene matches: 11. This table comes from immunoSEQ multiplex PCR, and its TCRdb copy is limited to in-frame clones, with some not included. The sample holds 300,000 to 400,000 clones, 80% to 90% seen once. The TCR sequence derives from a man between 25 and 39 years old with active or convalescent COVID-19. The chain couples TRBV11-2 to TRBJ2-7, with 7 nucleotides matching TRBD2. Source material: peripheral blood. The CDR3 sequence is CASKSDPAGNEQYF. The CDR3 region has the DNA TGTGCCAGCAAATCGGATCCAGCGGGAAACGAGCAGTACTTC.